The rows below give T cell receptor beta chains drawn from one sample of a study of cytomegalovirus exposure and HLA in healthy donors. Data came from immunoSEQ multiplex PCR; TCRdb stores just in-frame clones and leaves some out. The table records some 150,000 clones, about 73% of them present only once. The sequencing sample was made of PBMCs. All receptors derive from a woman aged 55-69 years in good health and CMV-seropositive. Each CDR3 is given with its conserved first and last residue. Each record gives: clone size, V gene, D gene, J gene, CDR3 protein, CDR3 DNA. D genes are given only for firm matches. For some rows the clone size is stated as once, few or many, or as a class when expanded; others skip it.

>few|TRBV4-1|NA|TRBJ2-3
CASSQAGSTDTQYF
TGCGCCAGCAGCCAAGCAGGTAGCACAGATACGCAGTATTTT
>NA|TRBV6-5|NA|TRBJ2-1
CASSYSGATHGEQFF
TGTGCCAGCAGTTACTCGGGAGCTACCCACGGTGAGCAGTTCTTC
>NA|TRBV2|TRBD2|TRBJ2-1
CASSVSGIGNEQFF
TGTGCCAGCAGTGTGAGCGGGATCGGAAATGAGCAGTTCTTC
>NA|TRBV5-6|NA|TRBJ1-2
CASSPGRFGYTF
TGTGCCAGCAGTCCAGGGAGGTTTGGCTACACCTTC
>few|TRBV5-1|NA|TRBJ2-6
CASSYGSLSGANVLTF
TGCGCCAGCAGCTACGGTAGCCTCTCTGGGGCCAACGTCCTGACTTTC
>NA|TRBV4-1|TRBD2|TRBJ2-1
CASSQGPGRVDEQFF
TGCGCCAGCAGCCAAGGCCCCGGGAGGGTCGATGAGCAGTTCTTC
>NA|TRBV5-1|NA|TRBJ2-2
CASSLDSNTGELFF
TGCGCCAGCAGCTTGGACTCTAACACCGGGGAGCTGTTTTTT
>NA|TRBV5-1|TRBD2|TRBJ2-3
CASSPSTSGTDTQYF
TGCGCCAGCAGCCCTTCGACTAGCGGCACAGATACGCAGTATTTT
>NA|TRBV5-1|TRBD2|TRBJ2-5
CASSGNWTSGSKTQYF
TGCGCCAGCAGCGGAAATTGGACTAGCGGGAGCAAGACCCAGTACTTC
>NA|TRBV30|TRBD1|TRBJ1-1
CAWSVRDRAPMNTEAFF
TGTGCCTGGAGTGTACGGGACAGGGCTCCTATGAACACTGAAGCTTTCTTT
>many|TRBV27|TRBD2|TRBJ2-1
CASSLLGGGGLAAYNEQFF
TGTGCCAGCAGTTTATTAGGGGGAGGAGGACTAGCGGCTTACAATGAGCAGTTCTTC
>NA|TRBV5-1|TRBD1|TRBJ2-3
CASSVLPGQGEDTQYF
TGCGCCAGCAGCGTCCTCCCGGGACAGGGGGAGGATACGCAGTATTTT
>NA|TRBV5-1|TRBD2|TRBJ2-5
CASSRTSGSSETQYF
TGCGCCAGCAGCAGGACTAGCGGGAGCTCGGAGACCCAGTACTTC
>NA|TRBV13|TRBD1|TRBJ2-5
CASSRQGTETQYF
TGTGCCAGCAGCCGACAGGGGACGGAGACCCAGTACTTC
>NA|TRBV15|NA|TRBJ2-4
CATSRDRGTKNIQYF
TGTGCCACCAGCAGAGATCGGGGGACCAAAAACATTCAGTACTTC
>few|TRBV5-1|TRBD2|TRBJ2-5
CASSHTPGLAGGRETQYF
TGCGCCAGCAGCCACACCCCGGGACTAGCGGGAGGGCGTGAGACCCAGTACTTC
>NA|TRBV19|NA|TRBJ2-1
CASSTPPPRGNEQFF
TGTGCCAGTAGTACGCCGCCGCCTAGGGGAAATGAGCAGTTCTTC
>once|TRBV18|TRBD1|TRBJ2-3
CASSRGQGSDTQYF
TGTGCCAGCTCACGGGGACAGGGTTCAGATACGCAGTATTTT
>NA|TRBV27|TRBD2|TRBJ2-7
CASSSGTSYEQYF
TGTGCCAGCAGTTCGGGGACTAGCTACGAGCAGTACTTC
>NA|TRBV2|TRBD2|TRBJ2-5
CASSLGAGGEETQYF
TGTGCCAGCAGTTTGGGGGCGGGAGGGGAAGAGACCCAGTACTTC
>NA|TRBV9|TRBD1|TRBJ1-2
CASSRDRNYGYTF
TGTGCCAGCAGCCGGGACAGAAACTATGGCTACACCTTC
>NA|TRBV25-1|NA|TRBJ2-5
CASGSTVRPETQYF
TGTGCCAGCGGATCAACAGTTCGTCCAGAGACCCAGTACTTC
>NA|TRBV7-3|TRBD1|TRBJ1-2
CASSPTGQGSYGYTF
TGTGCCAGCAGCCCAACGGGACAGGGGTCCTATGGCTACACCTTC
>once|TRBV7-3|TRBD1|TRBJ1-2
CASKDRGIGGYTF
TGTGCCAGCAAGGACAGGGGGATAGGTGGCTACACCTTC
>NA|TRBV4-2|NA|TRBJ2-5
CASSQGQVETQYF
TGTGCCAGCAGCCAAGGCCAGGTAGAGACCCAGTACTTC
>once|TRBV5-5|TRBD1|TRBJ2-7
CASSVPGQGAYEQYF
TGTGCCAGCAGCGTGCCGGGACAGGGGGCTTACGAGCAGTACTTC
>once|TRBV27|TRBD2|TRBJ2-7
CASSSYRTSGRNEQYF
TGTGCCAGCAGTTCTTACAGGACTAGCGGGAGGAACGAGCAGTACTTC
>NA|TRBV6-1|NA|TRBJ2-7
CASSDFSEQYF
TGTGCCAGCAGTGACTTTAGCGAGCAGTACTTC
>NA|TRBV28|TRBD1|TRBJ1-1
CASTTTGGPNTEAFF
TGTGCCAGCACCACCACAGGGGGCCCGAACACTGAAGCTTTCTTT
>once|TRBV4-1|TRBD1|TRBJ1-6
CASSPQGANSPLHF
TGCGCCAGCAGCCCCCAGGGGGCCAATTCACCCCTCCACTTT
>NA|TRBV7-9|TRBD1|TRBJ2-1
CASSLATGEFF
TGTGCCAGCAGCTTAGCCACAGGGGAGTTCTTC
>NA|TRBV5-1|NA|TRBJ1-1
CASSLTGTPNTEAFF
TGCGCCAGCAGCTTGACAGGTACCCCGAACACTGAAGCTTTCTTT
>NA|TRBV6-5|TRBD2|TRBJ2-1
CASISSGKYNEQFF
TGTGCCAGCATCTCCAGCGGGAAGTACAATGAGCAGTTCTTC
>NA|TRBV7-9|NA|TRBJ2-3
CASSLHQTGTQYF
TGTGCCAGCAGCTTACACCAGACAGGAACGCAGTATTTT
>NA|TRBV19|NA|TRBJ1-5
CASSADSSYQPQHF
TGTGCCAGTAGTGCCGACAGTTCTTATCAGCCCCAGCATTTT
>NA|TRBV5-1|TRBD1|TRBJ2-7
CASTKQGASYEQYF
TGCGCCAGCACCAAACAGGGGGCTTCATACGAGCAGTACTTC
>NA|TRBV20-1|NA|TRBJ2-7
CSARDQGEQYF
TGCAGTGCTAGAGACCAGGGAGAGCAGTACTTC
>NA|TRBV6-1|TRBD2|TRBJ2-7
CASLADSYEQYF
TGTGCCAGCCTAGCGGACTCCTACGAGCAGTACTTC
>few|TRBV4-1|TRBD2|TRBJ2-3
CASSQETGTSVDTQYF
TGCGCCAGCAGCCAAGAAACCGGGACTAGTGTAGATACGCAGTATTTT
>once|TRBV5-1|NA|TRBJ1-2
CASSLRDTSNYGYTF
TGCGCCAGCAGCCTCCGGGACACTTCTAACTATGGCTACACCTTC
>NA|TRBV4-2|NA|TRBJ2-7
CASSQGQGGPYEQYF
TGTGCCAGCAGCCAAGGACAGGGAGGTCCCTACGAGCAGTACTTC
>few|TRBV5-1|NA|TRBJ2-5
CASSLIQETQYF
TGCGCCAGCAGCTTGATTCAGGAGACCCAGTACTTC